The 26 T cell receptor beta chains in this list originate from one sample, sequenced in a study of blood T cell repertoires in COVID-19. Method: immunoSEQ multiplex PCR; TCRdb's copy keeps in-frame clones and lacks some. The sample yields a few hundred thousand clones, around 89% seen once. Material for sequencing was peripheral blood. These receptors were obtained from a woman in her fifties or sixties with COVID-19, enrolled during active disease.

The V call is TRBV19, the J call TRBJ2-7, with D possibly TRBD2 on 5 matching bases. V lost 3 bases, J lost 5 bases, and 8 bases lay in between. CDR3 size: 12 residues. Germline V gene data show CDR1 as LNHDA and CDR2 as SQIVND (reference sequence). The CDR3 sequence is CASSISGDEQYF. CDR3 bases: TGTGCCAGTAGTATTTCCGGGGACGAGCAGTACTTC.

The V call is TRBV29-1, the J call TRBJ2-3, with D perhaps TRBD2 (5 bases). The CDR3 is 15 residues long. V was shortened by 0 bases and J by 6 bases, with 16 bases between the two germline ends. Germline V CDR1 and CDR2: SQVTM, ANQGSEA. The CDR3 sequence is CSVEEPDFWRDTQYF. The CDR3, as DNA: TGCAGCGTTGAAGAGCCGGATTTCTGGAGGGATACGCAGTATTTT.

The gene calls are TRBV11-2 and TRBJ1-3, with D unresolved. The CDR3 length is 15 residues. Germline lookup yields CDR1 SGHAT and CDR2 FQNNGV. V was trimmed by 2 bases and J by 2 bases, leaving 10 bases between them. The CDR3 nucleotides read TGTGCCAGCAGCTTACGGTTTTCGACTGGAAACACCATATATTTT. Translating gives CASSLRFSTGNTIYF.

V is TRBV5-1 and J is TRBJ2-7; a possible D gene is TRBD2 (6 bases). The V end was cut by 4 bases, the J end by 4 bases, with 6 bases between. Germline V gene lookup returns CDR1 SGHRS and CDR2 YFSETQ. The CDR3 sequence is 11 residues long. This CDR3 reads CASSREYEQYF. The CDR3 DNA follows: TGCGCCAGCAGCCGGGAGTACGAGCAGTACTTC.

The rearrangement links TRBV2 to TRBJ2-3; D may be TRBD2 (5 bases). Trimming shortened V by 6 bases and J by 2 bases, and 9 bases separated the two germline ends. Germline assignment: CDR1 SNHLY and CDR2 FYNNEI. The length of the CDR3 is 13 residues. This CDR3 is CASSPGTTDTQYF. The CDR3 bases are TGTGCCAGCAGCCCGGGAACCACAGATACGCAGTATTTT.

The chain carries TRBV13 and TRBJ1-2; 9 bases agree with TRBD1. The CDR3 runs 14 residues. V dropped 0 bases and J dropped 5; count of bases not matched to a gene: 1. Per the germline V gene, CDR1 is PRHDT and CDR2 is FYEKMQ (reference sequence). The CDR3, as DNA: TGTGCCAGCAGCTTAGGAGGACAGGGGTATGGCTACACCTTC. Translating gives CASSLGGQGYGYTF.

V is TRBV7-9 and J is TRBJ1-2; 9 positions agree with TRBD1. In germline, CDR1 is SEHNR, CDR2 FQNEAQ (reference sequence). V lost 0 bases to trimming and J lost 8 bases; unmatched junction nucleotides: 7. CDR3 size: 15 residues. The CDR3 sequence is CASSLAYRGPEGYTF. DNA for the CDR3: TGTGCCAGCAGCTTAGCGTACAGGGGGCCGGAGGGCTACACCTTC.

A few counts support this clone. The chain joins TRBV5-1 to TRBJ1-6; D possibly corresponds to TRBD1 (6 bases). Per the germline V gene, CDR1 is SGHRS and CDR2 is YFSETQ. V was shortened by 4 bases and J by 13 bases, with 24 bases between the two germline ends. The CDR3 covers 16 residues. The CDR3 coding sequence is TGCGCCAGCAGCGCTGGGGGGGGGCAGGGAGCCTCGCCCCTCCACTTT. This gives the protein CASSAGGGQGASPLHF.

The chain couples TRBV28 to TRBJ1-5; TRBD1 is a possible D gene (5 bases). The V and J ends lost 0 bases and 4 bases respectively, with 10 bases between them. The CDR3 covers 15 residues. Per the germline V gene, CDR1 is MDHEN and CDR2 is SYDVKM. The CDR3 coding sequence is TGTGCCAGCAGTTTATGGGGGGGTTCTAATCAGCCCCAGCATTTT. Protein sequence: CASSLWGGSNQPQHF.

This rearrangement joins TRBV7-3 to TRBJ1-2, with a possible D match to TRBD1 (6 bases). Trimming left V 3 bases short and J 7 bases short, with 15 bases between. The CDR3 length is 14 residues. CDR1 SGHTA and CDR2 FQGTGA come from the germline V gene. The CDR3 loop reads CASSLGASEGGYTF. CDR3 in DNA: TGTGCCAGCAGCTTGGGGGCTTCTGAGGGTGGCTACACCTTC.

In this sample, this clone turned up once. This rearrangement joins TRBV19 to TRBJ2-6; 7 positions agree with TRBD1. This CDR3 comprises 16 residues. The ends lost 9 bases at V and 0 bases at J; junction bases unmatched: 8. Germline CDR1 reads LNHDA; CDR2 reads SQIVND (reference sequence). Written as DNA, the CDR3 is TGTGCCAGCAAAAGGACAGGAGACTCTGGGGCCAACGTCCTGACTTTC. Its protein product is CASKRTGDSGANVLTF. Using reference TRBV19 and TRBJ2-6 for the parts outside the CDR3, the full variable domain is DGGITQSPKYLFRKEGQNVTLSCEQNLNHDAMYWYRQDPGQGLRLIYYSQIVNDFQKGDIAEGYSVSREKKESFPLTVTSAQKNPTAFYLCASKRTGDSGANVLTFGAGSRLTVL.

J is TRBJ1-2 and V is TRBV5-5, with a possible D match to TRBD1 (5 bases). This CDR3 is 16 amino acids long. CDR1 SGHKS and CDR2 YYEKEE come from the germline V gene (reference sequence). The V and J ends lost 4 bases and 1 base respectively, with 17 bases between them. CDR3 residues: CASSHRRGTINYGYTF. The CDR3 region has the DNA TGTGCCAGCAGCCACCGACGGGGGACGATTAACTATGGCTACACCTTC.

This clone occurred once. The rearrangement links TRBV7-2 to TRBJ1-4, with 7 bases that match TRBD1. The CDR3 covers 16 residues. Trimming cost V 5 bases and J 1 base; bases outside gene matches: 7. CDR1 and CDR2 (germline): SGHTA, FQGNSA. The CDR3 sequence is CASSRLSGGTNEKLFF. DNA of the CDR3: TGTGCCAGCAGCCGCCTTTCAGGGGGAACTAATGAAAAACTGTTTTTT. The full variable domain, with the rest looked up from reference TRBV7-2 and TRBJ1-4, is GAGVSQSPSNKVTEKGKDVELRCDPISGHTALYWYRQSLGQGLEFLIYFQGNSAPDKSGLPSDRFSAERTGGSVSTLTIQRTQQEDSAVYLCASSRLSGGTNEKLFFGSGTQLSVL.

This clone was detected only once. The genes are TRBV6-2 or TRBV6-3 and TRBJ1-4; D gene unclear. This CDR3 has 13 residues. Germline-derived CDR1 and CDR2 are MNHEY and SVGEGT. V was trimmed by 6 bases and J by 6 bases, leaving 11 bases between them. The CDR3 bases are TGTGCCAGCAGCCCCTACCCCGATGAAAAACTGTTTTTT. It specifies CASSPYPDEKLFF.

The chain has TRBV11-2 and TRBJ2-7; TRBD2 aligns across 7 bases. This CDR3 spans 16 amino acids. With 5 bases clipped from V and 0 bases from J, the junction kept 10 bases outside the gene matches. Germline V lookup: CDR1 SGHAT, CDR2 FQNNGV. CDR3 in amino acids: CASSPRGDSVSYEQYF. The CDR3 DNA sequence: TGTGCCAGCAGCCCTCGGGGGGACTCCGTCTCCTACGAGCAGTACTTC. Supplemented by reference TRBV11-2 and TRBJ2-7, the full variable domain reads EAGVAQSPRYKIIEKRQSVAFWCNPISGHATLYWYQQILGQGPKLLIQFQNNGVVDDSQLPKDRFSAERLKGVDSTLKIQPAKLEDSAVYLCASSPRGDSVSYEQYFGPGTRLTVT.

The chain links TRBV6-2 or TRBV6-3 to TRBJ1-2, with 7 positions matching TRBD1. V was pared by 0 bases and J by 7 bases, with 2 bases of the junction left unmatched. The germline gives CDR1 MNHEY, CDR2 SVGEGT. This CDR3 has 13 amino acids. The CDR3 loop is CASSYSTGLGYTF. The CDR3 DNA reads TGTGCCAGCAGTTACTCGACAGGGCTTGGCTACACCTTC.

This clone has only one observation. The CDR3 sequence: CASSPPEILSNQPQHF. CDR3 coding DNA: TGTGCCAGCAGTCCGCCTGAGATTCTTAGCAATCAGCCCCAGCATTTT. The chain is built from TRBV6-2 or TRBV6-3 and TRBJ1-5; D unclear. The V end was cut by 5 bases, the J end by 0 bases, with 14 bases between. Germline V CDR1 and CDR2: MNHEY, SVGEGT. This CDR3 is 16 amino acids long.

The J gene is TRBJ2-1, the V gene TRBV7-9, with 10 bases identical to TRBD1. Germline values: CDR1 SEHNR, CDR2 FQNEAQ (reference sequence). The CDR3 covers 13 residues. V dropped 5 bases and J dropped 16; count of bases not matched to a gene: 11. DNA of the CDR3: TGTGCCAGCAGCACCGCGACAGGGGGCTATGGTTTCTTC. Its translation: CASSTATGGYGFF.

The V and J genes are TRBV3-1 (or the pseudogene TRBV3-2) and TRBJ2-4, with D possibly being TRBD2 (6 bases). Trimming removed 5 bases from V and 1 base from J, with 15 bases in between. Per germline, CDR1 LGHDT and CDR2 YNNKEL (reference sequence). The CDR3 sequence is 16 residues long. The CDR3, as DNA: TGTGCCAGCAGCGGGGGGTACTTTTTGGCCAAAAACATTCAGTACTTC. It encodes CASSGGYFLAKNIQYF.

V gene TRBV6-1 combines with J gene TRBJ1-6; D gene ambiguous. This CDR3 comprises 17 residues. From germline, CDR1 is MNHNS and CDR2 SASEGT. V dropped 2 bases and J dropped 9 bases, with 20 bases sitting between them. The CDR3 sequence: CASSESLGFIIVSPLHF. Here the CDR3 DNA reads TGTGCCAGCAGTGAATCGTTGGGCTTTATTATAGTTTCACCCCTCCACTTT.

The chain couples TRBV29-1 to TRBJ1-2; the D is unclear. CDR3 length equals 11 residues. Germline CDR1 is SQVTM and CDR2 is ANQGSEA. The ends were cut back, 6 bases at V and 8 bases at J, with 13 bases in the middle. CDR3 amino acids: CSVLFRGGYTF. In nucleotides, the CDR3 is TGCAGCGTGCTCTTTAGAGGAGGCTACACCTTC.

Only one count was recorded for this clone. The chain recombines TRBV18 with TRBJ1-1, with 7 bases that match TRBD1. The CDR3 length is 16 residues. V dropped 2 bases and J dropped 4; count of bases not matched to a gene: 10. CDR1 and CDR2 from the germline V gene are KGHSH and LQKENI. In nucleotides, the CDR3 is TGTGCCAGCTCACCAACGCGACAGGGTGGGGGCACTGAAGCTTTCTTT. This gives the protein CASSPTRQGGGTEAFF.

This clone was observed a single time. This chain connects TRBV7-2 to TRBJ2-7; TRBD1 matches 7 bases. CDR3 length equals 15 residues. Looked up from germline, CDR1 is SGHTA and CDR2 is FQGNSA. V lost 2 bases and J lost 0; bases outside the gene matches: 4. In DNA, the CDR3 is TGTGCCAGCAGCTTAACAGGGGCCTACTCCTACGAGCAGTACTTC. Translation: CASSLTGAYSYEQYF.

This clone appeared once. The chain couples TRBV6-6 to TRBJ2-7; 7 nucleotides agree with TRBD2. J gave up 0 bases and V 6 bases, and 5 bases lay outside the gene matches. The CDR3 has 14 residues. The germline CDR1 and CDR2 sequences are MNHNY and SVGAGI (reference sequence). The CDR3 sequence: CASSRGGSSYEQYF. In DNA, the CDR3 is TGTGCCAGCAGCCGCGGGGGTAGCTCCTACGAGCAGTACTTC.

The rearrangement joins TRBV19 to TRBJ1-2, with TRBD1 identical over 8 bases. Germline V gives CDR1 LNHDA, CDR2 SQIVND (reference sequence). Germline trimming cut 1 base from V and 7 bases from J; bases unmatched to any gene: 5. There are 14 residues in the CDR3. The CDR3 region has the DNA TGTGCCAGTAGTATAGGGCAGGGGGCCAGTGGCTACACCTTC. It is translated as CASSIGQGASGYTF.

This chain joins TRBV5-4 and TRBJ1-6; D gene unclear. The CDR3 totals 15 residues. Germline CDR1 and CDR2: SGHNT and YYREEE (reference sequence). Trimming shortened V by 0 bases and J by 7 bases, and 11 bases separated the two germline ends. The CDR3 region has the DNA TGTGCCAGCAGCTTGGACTTTAGCCGAAATTCACCCCTCCACTTT. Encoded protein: CASSLDFSRNSPLHF.